This T cell receptor beta chain was recorded in a study of PD-1 blockade in classical Hodgkin lymphoma. Study summary: Intravenous infusions of nivolumab 3 mg/kg reached patients every 2 weeks.

About this clone itself: The target antigen is unknown.

Clones were sequenced by immunoSEQ multiplex PCR, and TCRdb holds only the in-frame ones, with some missing. Of around 30,000 clones listed, roughly 86% are singletons. Time point defined: cycle 4 day 1 (C4D1), after 6 weeks of nivolumab. Each patient's relapse followed autologous stem cell transplantation, and brentuximab vedotin exposure varied. Researchers report purifying CD4+ T cells from thawed PBMCs by magnetic negative selection. Study findings and constraints: Reports described newly diagnosed patients as having lower baseline TCR diversity than healthy donors. Baseline diversity resembling that of newly diagnosed patients was seen in complete responders. The authors have not defined what causes the repertoire differences, possibly disease activity or prior therapy.

This TCR came from a human donor with classical Hodgkin lymphoma. Specimen: CD4+ T cells from blood, collected before the fourth cycle of nivolumab.

Here the CDR3 reads CASRRSGSQETQYF. CDR3 sequence (DNA): TGTGCCAGCAGAAGATCGGGATCACAAGAGACCCAGTACTTC. This chain uses TRBV27 with TRBJ2-5; tentatively, D is TRBD2 (5 bases). Germline V gene data show CDR1 as MNHEY and CDR2 as SMNVEV (reference sequence). V lost 6 bases and J 2 bases, leaving 13 bases between the germline ends. The CDR3 consists of 14 residues.